A selection of T cell receptor beta chains follows, all from one sample in a study of blood T cell repertoires in COVID-19. TCRdb's table, derived via immunoSEQ multiplex PCR, lists solely in-frame clones and lacks some. The sample lists some 200,000 clones; around 83% were seen once. Sequences were obtained from peripheral blood. The source is a man aged 45-60 years who had recovered from COVID-19. Both conserved end residues are part of each CDR3. The D gene is left open where the match is weak. The listing skips clone size in some rows; elsewhere it reads once, few, many or a size class.

abundance	v_gene	j_gene	d_gene	CDR3nt	CDR3aa
-	TRBV24-1	TRBJ2-2	-	TGTGCCACCAGTGACCCCGGGACTGTTACCGGGGAGCTGTTTTTT	CATSDPGTVTGELFF
-	TRBV5-6	TRBJ2-5	-	TGTGCCAGCAGCTTGGACAGGCGGGGTGAGACCCAGTACTTC	CASSLDRRGETQYF
-	TRBV5-1	TRBJ2-7	TRBD2	TGCGCCAGCAGCTTAATCTCTAGCGGGAGACGGGGGTACGAGCAGTACTTC	CASSLISSGRRGYEQYF
-	TRBV27	TRBJ2-1	TRBD2	TGTGCCAGCAGTCGGCGGGAGGGGTACACTGAGCAGTTCTTC	CASSRREGYTEQFF
-	TRBV28	TRBJ2-5	TRBD2	TGTGCCAGCAGTTCCCCCACGGACCGAAGCCTGGGACTAGCGGACCAAGAGACCCAGTACTTC	CASSSPTDRSLGLADQETQYF
-	TRBV14	TRBJ2-6	TRBD1	TGTGCCAGCAGCCAGCCTACAGGGGGCGTTGGGGCCAACGTCCTGACTTTC	CASSQPTGGVGANVLTF
-	TRBV5-1	TRBJ2-5	TRBD1	TGCGCCAGCAGCTTGGTGCCAGGGGGCTCGGAGACCCAGTACTTC	CASSLVPGGSETQYF
-	TRBV10-1	TRBJ2-2	TRBD1	TGCGCCAGCAGTGACTGGACAGGTGGGAGCACCGGGGAGCTGTTTTTT	CASSDWTGGSTGELFF
-	TRBV29-1	TRBJ1-4	-	TGCAGCGTGGGGGCCGGGACGGGAAATGAAAAACTGTTTTTT	CSVGAGTGNEKLFF
-	TRBV18	TRBJ1-2	-	TGTGCCAGCTCCCCGGGGTCGAACTATGGCTACACCTTC	CASSPGSNYGYTF
-	TRBV14	TRBJ1-5	TRBD1	TGTGCCAGCAGACAGGGGTCAGATCAGCCCCAGCATTTT	CASRQGSDQPQHF
-	TRBV6-6	TRBJ2-3	-	TGTGCCAGCAGTTATGAGGTCCACCGGGCAGATACGCAGTATTTT	CASSYEVHRADTQYF
few	TRBV5-4	TRBJ2-2	TRBD1	TGTGCCAGCAGCGCAGGACAGGTCACAGGGGGGGAGCTGTTTTTT	CASSAGQVTGGELFF
-	TRBV6-5	TRBJ2-1	-	TGTGCCAGCATGGGAGACGTGGACAATGAGCAGTTCTTC	CASMGDVDNEQFF
-	TRBV30	TRBJ2-1	-	TGTGCCTGGAGTGTGACAAATCCCAATGAGCAGTTCTTC	CAWSVTNPNEQFF
few	TRBV4-1	TRBJ1-1	-	TGCGCCAGCAGCCAAGGAGTTTCGGAAGCTTTCTTT	CASSQGVSEAFF
-	TRBV7-8	TRBJ2-3	-	TGTGCCACCTCGACTACAGGGAGAGCAGATACGCAGTATTTT	CATSTTGRADTQYF
-	TRBV28	TRBJ2-1	TRBD1	TGTGCCAGCAATCCCTTCCCAGGGGGAACTCCTAATGAGCAGTTCTTC	CASNPFPGGTPNEQFF
-	TRBV19	TRBJ1-1	-	TGTGCCAGTAATGACAGGTTAAGGGCTGAAGCTTTCTTT	CASNDRLRAEAFF
-	TRBV10-2	TRBJ2-2	-	TGCGCCAGCAGTGAGCCGAATCGGGGGGCTACCGGGGAGCTGTTTTTT	CASSEPNRGATGELFF
-	TRBV10-1	TRBJ2-7	TRBD1	TGCGCCAGCAGCGGACAGGGCTACTACGAGCAGTACTTC	CASSGQGYYEQYF
-	TRBV21-1	TRBJ1-6	-	TGTGCCAGCAGCAAAGAAGGGGACAGAGCCTATAATTCACCCCTCCACTTT	CASSKEGDRAYNSPLHF
-	TRBV13	TRBJ2-7	TRBD2	TGTGCCAGCAGCTCGCAGCGGGAGGGTTCCTACGAGCAGTACTTC	CASSSQREGSYEQYF
-	TRBV18	TRBJ2-7	-	TGTGCCAGCTCACCACCCCAGGCGCCATACTCCTACGAGCAGTACTTC	CASSPPQAPYSYEQYF
-	TRBV11-2	TRBJ2-7	TRBD1	TGTGCCAGCCAGGGCCCGGGACAGGGCTACGAGCAGTACTTC	CASQGPGQGYEQYF
-	TRBV5-1	TRBJ1-4	-	TGCGCCAGCACCCCTGGGTGGGGGGGCGCATCTAATGAAAAACTGTTTTTT	CASTPGWGGASNEKLFF
-	TRBV2	TRBJ1-2	-	TGTGCCAGCAGTCCAGGGGCCAACTATGGCTACACCTTC	CASSPGANYGYTF
few	TRBV7-2	TRBJ2-7	TRBD2	TGTGCCAGCAGCTCCACCCTAGCGGGAGGTGTTGTCGAGCAGTACTTC	CASSSTLAGGVVEQYF
few	TRBV6-1	TRBJ1-5	-	TGTGCCAGCAGTGGGACGGGAGACCATAGCAATCAGCCCCAGCATTTT	CASSGTGDHSNQPQHF
-	TRBV6-5	TRBJ2-2	-	TGTGCCAGCAGGACCCTCAGGGAAGACACCGGGGAGCTGTTTTTT	CASRTLREDTGELFF
-	TRBV4-1	TRBJ2-7	TRBD1	TGCGCCAGCAGCCAGGGGTTCCGAGGGCAGGGGGATTCCTACGAGCAGTACTTC	CASSQGFRGQGDSYEQYF
-	TRBV19	TRBJ2-6	-	TGTGCCAGTAGCCAATTCAACGTCCTGACTTTC	CASSQFNVLTF
-	TRBV28	TRBJ1-3	TRBD1	TGTGCCAGCAGTTTATCGCCAGGGGGGGGAAACACCATATATTTT	CASSLSPGGGNTIYF
-	TRBV18	TRBJ2-2	TRBD1	TGTGCCAGCTCACCACTCGGGACAGGGGCGAGCACCGGGGAGCTGTTTTTT	CASSPLGTGASTGELFF
few	TRBV2	TRBJ2-2	-	TGTGCCAGCAGTGAGAGGTGGGACACCGGGGAGCTGTTTTTT	CASSERWDTGELFF
-	TRBV5-5	TRBJ2-3	-	TGTGCCAGCAGCGCCCTTCCTGAAGCAAATACGCAGTATTTT	CASSALPEANTQYF
-	TRBV9	TRBJ2-3	TRBD2	TGTGCCAGCAGCGATGCGACTAGCGGGAGGGCAGATACGCAGTATTTT	CASSDATSGRADTQYF
-	TRBV28	TRBJ2-3	-	TGTGCCAGCAGTTTACTGGGGCGTGAAAGCACAGATACGCAGTATTTT	CASSLLGRESTDTQYF
-	TRBV29-1	TRBJ1-2	TRBD1	TGCAGCGCAGACAGGGAAGGGGCCTATGGCTACACCTTC	CSADREGAYGYTF
-	TRBV28	TRBJ1-5	TRBD1	TGTGCCAGCAGCTACAGGGGGGGTCTCTATAGCAATCAGCCCCAGCATTTT	CASSYRGGLYSNQPQHF
-	TRBV9	TRBJ1-2	TRBD1	TGTGCCAGCAGAACCCAACAGGGGGCTTTTTCCGGCTACACCTTC	CASRTQQGAFSGYTF
-	TRBV5-1	TRBJ2-7	TRBD2	TGCGCCAGCAGCTATAGGGGAGGGGAAGACGAGCAGTACTTC	CASSYRGGEDEQYF
-	TRBV30	TRBJ2-7	-	TGTGCCTGGAGTGTTTTGTCAGAGCAGTACTTC	CAWSVLSEQYF
once	TRBV28	TRBJ1-5	-	TGTGCCAGCAGTTCTCGACACGGGCCCCAGCATTTT	CASSSRHGPQHF
few	TRBV10-1	TRBJ2-7	TRBD2	TGCGCCAGCAGTGACTGGACTAGCGGACGAAGGGAGCAGTACTTC	CASSDWTSGRREQYF
-	TRBV2	TRBJ2-1	-	TGTGCCAGCTCGCGGGGGGACAGTTTCATCAATGAGCAGTTCTTC	CASSRGDSFINEQFF
-	TRBV5-6	TRBJ1-2	-	TGTGCCAGCAGCTTGAGGGGCGGGGGCCCAACCTATGGCTACACCTTC	CASSLRGGGPTYGYTF
-	TRBV11-3	TRBJ2-7	TRBD1	TGTGCCAGCAGCCCACCCGGGACAGGAGGGGAGCAGTACTTC	CASSPPGTGGEQYF
-	TRBV19	TRBJ2-3	-	TGTGCCAGTAGGAGAACAGGGTTTGAGAGCACAGATACGCAGTATTTT	CASRRTGFESTDTQYF
-	TRBV18	TRBJ2-1	TRBD1	TGTGCCAGCTCACGGGACAGGGGTAATGAGCAGTTCTTC	CASSRDRGNEQFF